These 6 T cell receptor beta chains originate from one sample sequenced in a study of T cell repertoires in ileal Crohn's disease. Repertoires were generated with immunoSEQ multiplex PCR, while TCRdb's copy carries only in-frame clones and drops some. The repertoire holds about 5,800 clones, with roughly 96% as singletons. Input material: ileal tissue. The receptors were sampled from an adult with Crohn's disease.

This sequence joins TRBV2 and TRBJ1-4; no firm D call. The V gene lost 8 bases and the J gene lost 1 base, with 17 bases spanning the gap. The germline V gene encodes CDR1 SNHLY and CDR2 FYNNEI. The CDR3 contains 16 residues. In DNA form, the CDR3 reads TGTGCCAGCCACGACCGTCAGGCTTTAACTAATGAAAAACTGTTTTTT. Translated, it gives CASHDRQALTNEKLFF. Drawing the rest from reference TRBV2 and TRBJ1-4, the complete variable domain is EPEVTQTPSHQVTQMGQEVILRCVPISNHLYFYWYRQILGQKVEFLVSFYNNEISEKSEIFDDQFSVERPDGSNFTLKIRSTKLEDSAMYFCASHDRQALTNEKLFFGSGTQLSVL.

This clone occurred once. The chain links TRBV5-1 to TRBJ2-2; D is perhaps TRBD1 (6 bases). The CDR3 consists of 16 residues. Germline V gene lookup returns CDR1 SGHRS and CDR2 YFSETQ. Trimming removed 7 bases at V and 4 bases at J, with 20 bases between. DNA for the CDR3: TGCGCCAGCTGCCGACAGGCCGGTGCGCGCACCGGGGAGCTGTTTTTT. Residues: CASCRQAGARTGELFF.

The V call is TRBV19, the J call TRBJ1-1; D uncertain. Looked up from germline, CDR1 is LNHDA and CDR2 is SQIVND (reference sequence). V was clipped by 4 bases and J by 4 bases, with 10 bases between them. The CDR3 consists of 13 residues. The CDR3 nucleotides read TGTGCCAGTAGTAGCGTTCGGGGCACTGAAGCTTTCTTT. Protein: CASSSVRGTEAFF. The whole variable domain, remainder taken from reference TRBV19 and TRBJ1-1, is DGGITQSPKYLFRKEGQNVTLSCEQNLNHDAMYWYRQDPGQGLRLIYYSQIVNDFQKGDIAEGYSVSREKKESFPLTVTSAQKNPTAFYLCASSSVRGTEAFFGQGTRLTVV.

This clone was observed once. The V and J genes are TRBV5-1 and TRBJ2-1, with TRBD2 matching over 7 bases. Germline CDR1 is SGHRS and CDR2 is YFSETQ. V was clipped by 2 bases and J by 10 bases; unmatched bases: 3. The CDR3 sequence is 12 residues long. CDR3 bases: TGCGCCAGCAGCTTATCGGGAGGCGAGCAGTTCTTC. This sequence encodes CASSLSGGEQFF.

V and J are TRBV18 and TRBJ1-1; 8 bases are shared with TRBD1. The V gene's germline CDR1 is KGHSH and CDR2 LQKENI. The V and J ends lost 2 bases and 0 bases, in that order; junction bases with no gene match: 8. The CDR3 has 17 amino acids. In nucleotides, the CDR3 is TGTGCCAGCTCACCAAGCGACAGGGGAAACATGAACACTGAAGCTTTCTTT. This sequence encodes CASSPSDRGNMNTEAFF. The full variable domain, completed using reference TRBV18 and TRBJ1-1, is NAGVMQNPRHLVRRRGQEARLRCSPMKGHSHVYWYRQLPEEGLKFMVYLQKENIIDESGMPKERFSAEFPKEGPSILRIQQVVRGDSAAYFCASSPSDRGNMNTEAFFGQGTRLTVV.

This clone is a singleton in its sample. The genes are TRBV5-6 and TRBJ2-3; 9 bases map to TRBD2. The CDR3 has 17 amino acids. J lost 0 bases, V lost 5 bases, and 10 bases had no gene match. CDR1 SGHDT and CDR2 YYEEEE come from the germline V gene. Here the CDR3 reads CASSIVGGGASTDTQYF. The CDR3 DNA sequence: TGTGCCAGCAGTATTGTCGGCGGGGGGGCCAGCACAGATACGCAGTATTTT.